This T cell receptor (beta chain) was identified during a study of blood T cell repertoires in COVID-19. Repertoires were generated with immunoSEQ multiplex PCR, while TCRdb's copy carries only in-frame clones and drops some. The sample yields 75,000 to 100,000 clones, less than 85% seen once. The CDR3 totals 16 residues. Unmatched junction bases numbered 11, after V lost 0 bases and J lost 8 bases. Germline loops: CDR1 SGHRS, CDR2 YFSETQ. The receptor comes from a human donor in a cohort sampled during active COVID-19. The V and J genes are TRBV5-1 and TRBJ2-4; 7 positions agree with TRBD1. The sample was peripheral blood. This chain's CDR3 is CASSLGDDRVGHIQYF. The CDR3 bases are TGCGCCAGCAGCTTGGGGGATGACAGGGTCGGGCACATTCAGTACTTC.